These 22 T cell receptor beta chains originate from one sample sequenced in a study of T-cell reconstitution after alpha-beta-depleted transplantation in children. This sample's TCRbeta library carried unique molecular identifier barcodes. TCRdb re-called the PCR reads with MiXCR, one entry per CDR3 protein. The sample contains about 360,000 distinct CDR3 sequences, about an eighth of which appear only once. The sample here was PBMCs, taken from the stem cell graft. These receptors were taken from a human donor who donated a stem cell graft to a child with Fanconi anemia.

This clonotype was detected ten times or more. The rearrangement joins TRBV27 to TRBJ2-7; D gene uncertain. The length of the CDR3 is 13 residues. The V gene lost 6 bases and the J gene lost 5 bases, with 14 bases spanning the gap. Germline assignment: CDR1 MNHEY and CDR2 SMNVEV (reference sequence). In DNA, the CDR3 is TGTGCCAGCAGCCAACTCGACCGGGACGAGCAGTACTTC. Translation: CASSQLDRDEQYF.

The V and J genes are TRBV6-6 and TRBJ1-1, with unresolved D. The CDR3 extends over 12 amino acids. Germline V gene lookup returns CDR1 MNHNY and CDR2 SVGAGI (reference sequence). Deletions cut 0 bases from V and 8 bases from J, with 7 bases between. The CDR3 coding sequence is TGTGCCAGCAGTTACTCGGCTGAAGAAGCTTTCTTT. The encoded protein is CASSYSAEEAFF.

This chain uses TRBV11-2 with TRBJ1-4; D not resolved. This CDR3 is built from 13 residues. Germline V gives CDR1 SGHAT, CDR2 FQNNGV. V was trimmed by 3 bases and J by 8 bases, leaving 10 bases between them. The CDR3 is CASSFSSGEKLFF. CDR3 coding DNA: TGTGCCAGCAGCTTTAGTTCGGGGGAAAAACTGTTTTTT.

The chain employs TRBV6-5 and TRBJ2-5; 7 bases line up with TRBD2. Unmatched junction bases numbered 8, after V lost 7 bases and J lost 3 bases. CDR3 length equals 14 residues. Germline V gene lookup returns CDR1 MNHEY and CDR2 SVGAGI. The CDR3: CASNHWGGEETQYF. The CDR3 region has the DNA TGTGCCAGCAATCACTGGGGGGGTGAAGAGACCCAGTACTTC.

The CDR3 DNA reads TGTGCCAGCAGTGAATCAGGGACAAAAGAGACCCAGTACTTC. It encodes CASSESGTKETQYF. The chain combines TRBV25-1 with TRBJ2-5; tentative D call: TRBD1 (6 bases). In germline, CDR1 is MGHDK, CDR2 SYGVNS. The V end was cut by 1 base, the J end by 3 bases, with 9 bases between. CDR3 length: 14 residues.

The V and J genes are TRBV7-9 and TRBJ2-7; D may correspond to TRBD1 or TRBD2 (6 bases each). Germline V gives CDR1 SEHNR, CDR2 FQNEAQ (reference sequence). There are 15 residues in the CDR3. V gave up 4 bases and J gave up 6 bases, with 19 bases separating them. The CDR3, as DNA: TGTGCCAGCAGCTCGGGGACGGGGGACAACCGCGAGCAGTACTTC. This encodes CASSSGTGDNREQYF.

A few counts support this clonotype. This chain connects TRBV3-1 to TRBJ1-4, with a weak D call TRBD1 (5 bases). V was cut by 3 bases and J by 8 bases, with 19 bases left in between. The CDR3 loop spans 16 amino acids. The germline V gene encodes CDR1 LGHDT and CDR2 YNNKEL (reference sequence). As DNA, the CDR3 is TGTGCCAGCAGCCAGCTCCGGGGAAGGGGAGAAGAAAAACTGTTTTTT. Protein sequence: CASSQLRGRGEEKLFF. The variable domain in full, completed from reference TRBV3-1 and TRBJ1-4, reads DTAVSQTPKYLVTQMGNDKSIKCEQNLGHDTMYWYKQDSKKFLKIMFSYNNKELIINETVPNRFSPKSPDKAHLNLHINSLELGDSAVYFCASSQLRGRGEEKLFFGSGTQLSVL.

The sample holds a few counts of this clonotype. V gene TRBV5-1 combines with J gene TRBJ1-1; TRBD1 aligns across 8 bases. The CDR3 has 13 amino acids. Trimming at V came to 6 bases and at J to 3 bases, leaving 4 bases not matched to a gene. Per the germline V gene, CDR1 is SGHRS and CDR2 is YFSETQ. The CDR3 reads CASTLQGDTEAFF. CDR3 coding DNA: TGCGCCAGCACCCTACAGGGGGACACTGAAGCTTTCTTT.

This clonotype has a handful of counts. V gene TRBV3-1 combines with J gene TRBJ1-3; no reliable D call. In germline, CDR1 is LGHDT, CDR2 YNNKEL (reference sequence). Trimming removed 1 base at V and 4 bases at J, with 5 bases between. This CDR3 region has 13 residues. The CDR3: CASSQGAGNTIYF. The CDR3 DNA is TGTGCCAGCAGCCAAGGAGCGGGAAACACCATATATTTT.

This clonotype was seen a few times. The V gene is TRBV4-2, the J gene TRBJ2-2; D unresolved. V dropped 5 bases and J dropped 5 bases, with 18 bases sitting between them. CDR3 length: 16 residues. From germline, CDR1 is LGHNA and CDR2 YNFKEQ. CDR3 residues: CASSESTNRLTGELFF. The CDR3 DNA reads as TGTGCCAGCAGCGAAAGCACCAATCGTCTAACCGGGGAGCTGTTTTTT.

This clonotype was found a few times. This sequence joins TRBV20-1 and TRBJ1-2, with 11 nucleotides matching TRBD1. Germline-derived CDR1 and CDR2 are DFQATT and SNEGSKA (reference sequence). This CDR3 has 15 amino acids. V was clipped by 5 bases and J by 0 bases; unmatched bases: 5. The CDR3 DNA reads as TGCAGTGCTCGGACAGGGGGCGTCCCTAACTATGGCTACACCTTC. Protein sequence: CSARTGGVPNYGYTF.

The sample holds a few counts of this clonotype. V usage is TRBV6-2 or TRBV6-3 and J usage is TRBJ2-6; possibly TRBD1 for D (5 bases). The CDR3 is 15 residues long. The germline CDR1 and CDR2 sequences are MNHEY and SVGEGT. The V end was cut by 5 bases, the J end by 1 base, with 9 bases between. The CDR3 region is CASSRRESGANVLTF. The CDR3 DNA sequence: TGTGCCAGCAGTCGCAGGGAATCTGGGGCCAACGTCCTGACTTTC.

This clonotype turned up a few times. The chain carries TRBV15 and TRBJ2-7, with D perhaps TRBD2 (5 bases). Germline CDR1 and CDR2: LNHNV and YYDKDF (reference sequence). Trimming left V 8 bases short and J 4 bases short, with 21 bases between. CDR3 size: 15 residues. The CDR3 region is CATRRGSGRVYEQYF. The DNA of the CDR3 is TGTGCCACCCGACGTGGGTCGGGGAGAGTATACGAGCAGTACTTC.

Concerning this clonotype: No conserved phenylalanine or tryptophan ends this CDR3, so it is likely a read error. J is TRBJ2-2 and V is TRBV5-1; no clear D. The CDR3 is 14 residues long. Germline V gene data show CDR1 as SGHRS and CDR2 as YFSETQ. V was shortened by 2 bases and J by 2 bases, with 7 bases between the two germline ends. The CDR3 DNA reads as TGCGCCAGCAGCTTAAATCCTAACACCGGGGAGCTGTTTGTT. Translation gives CASSLNPNTGELFV.

The chain joins TRBV29-1 to TRBJ2-5, with D perhaps matching TRBD1 (6 bases). The CDR3 contains 11 residues. CDR1 is SQVTM and CDR2 is ANQGSEA in the germline V gene. Trimming shortened V by 5 bases and J by 7 bases, and 11 bases separated the two germline ends. DNA for the CDR3: TGCAGCGTTAGGACAGCCGGGACCCAGTACTTC. Translation gives CSVRTAGTQYF.

The table lists this clonotype with a few counts. The rearrangement joins TRBV4-2 to TRBJ1-1; D might be TRBD1 (6 bases). CDR3 length: 17 residues. V was pared by 0 bases and J by 1 base, with 15 bases between. Looked up from germline, CDR1 is LGHNA and CDR2 is YNFKEQ. CDR3 region: CASSQEERTAENTEAFF. CDR3 nucleotides: TGTGCCAGCAGCCAAGAAGAACGGACAGCCGAGAACACTGAAGCTTTCTTT.

The V call is TRBV29-1, the J call TRBJ2-5; TRBD1 agrees at 7 bases. The CDR3 extends over 13 amino acids. CDR1 is SQVTM, CDR2 ANQGSEA, per germline. With 5 bases clipped from V and 4 bases from J, the junction kept 7 bases outside the gene matches. Here the CDR3 DNA reads TGCAGCGTTAAACGACAGGGCGGAGAGACCCAGTACTTC. Translated: CSVKRQGGETQYF.

This clonotype was observed a handful of times. The V call is TRBV7-2, the J call TRBJ2-7; D uncertain. The CDR3 has 14 amino acids. Germline values: CDR1 SGHTA, CDR2 FQGNSA. The ends were cut back, 1 base at V and 4 bases at J, with 11 bases in the middle. The CDR3 reads CASSLDGVRYEQYF. CDR3 nucleotides: TGTGCCAGCAGCTTAGATGGGGTTCGTTACGAGCAGTACTTC.

This clonotype was picked up many times. The chain is built from TRBV12-3 or TRBV12-4 and TRBJ2-3, with D tentatively TRBD1 (6 bases). The CDR3 length is 15 residues. Trimming stripped 6 bases from V and 4 bases from J, with 17 bases between. This chain's CDR3 is CASSRDTTLPDTQYF. In DNA form, the CDR3 reads TGTGCCAGCAGCCGGGACACGACCCTCCCAGATACGCAGTATTTT.

This clonotype occurred a few times. V gene TRBV5-1 combines with J gene TRBJ2-1; maybe TRBD1 (6 bases). The CDR3 is 15 amino acids. The ends were cut back, 0 bases at V and 4 bases at J, with 11 bases in the middle. CDR1 and CDR2 from the germline V gene are SGHRS and YFSETQ. DNA of the CDR3: TGCGCCAGCAGCTTGGAAACCAGGGGATACAATGAGCAGTTCTTC. Protein: CASSLETRGYNEQFF.

This clonotype was picked up many times. This rearrangement joins TRBV7-2 to TRBJ2-3; possible D gene TRBD2, 6 bases. The CDR3 extends over 14 amino acids. Trimming pared 6 bases from V and 2 bases from J, leaving 12 bases between. Germline values: CDR1 SGHTA, CDR2 FQGNSA. CDR3 sequence (DNA): TGTGCCAGCAGGTTTACTAGCCTCACAGATACGCAGTATTTT. Its protein product is CASRFTSLTDTQYF.

The chain links TRBV5-1 to TRBJ1-6; 7 bases align to TRBD1. Germline trimming cut 4 bases from V and 7 bases from J; bases unmatched to any gene: 8. Germline loops: CDR1 SGHRS, CDR2 YFSETQ. CDR3 length equals 15 residues. In DNA, the CDR3 is TGCGCCAGCAGCCCTTCAGGGACAGAGAATTCACCCCTCCACTTT. Its translation is CASSPSGTENSPLHF.